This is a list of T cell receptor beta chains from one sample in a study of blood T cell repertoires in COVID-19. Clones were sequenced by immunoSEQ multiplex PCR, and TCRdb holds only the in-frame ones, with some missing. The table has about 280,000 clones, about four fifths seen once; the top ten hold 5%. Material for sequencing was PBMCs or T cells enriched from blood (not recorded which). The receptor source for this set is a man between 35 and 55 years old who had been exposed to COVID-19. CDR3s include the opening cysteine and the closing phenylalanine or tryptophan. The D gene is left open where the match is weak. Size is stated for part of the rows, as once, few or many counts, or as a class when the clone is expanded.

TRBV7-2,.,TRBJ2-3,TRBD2,TGTGCCAGCAGCTTAATGGCTAGCGGGACCACAGATACGCAGTATTTT,CASSLMASGTTDTQYF
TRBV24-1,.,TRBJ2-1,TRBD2,TGTGCCACCAGTGATTCTGCTGCGGGAGGGCCGGGAAATGAGCAGTTCTTC,CATSDSAAGGPGNEQFF
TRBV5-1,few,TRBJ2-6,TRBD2,TGCGCCAGCAGCTCGGGACTAGCGGGAGTGGGTACTGGGGCCAACGTCCTGACTTTC,CASSSGLAGVGTGANVLTF
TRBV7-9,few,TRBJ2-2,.,TGTGCCAGCAGCCCATTAGGGGACACGAACACCGGGGAGCTGTTTTTT,CASSPLGDTNTGELFF
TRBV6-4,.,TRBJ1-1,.,TGTGCCAGCAGGATAATAGCGGGAGGCACTGCTTTCTTT,CASRIIAGGTAFF
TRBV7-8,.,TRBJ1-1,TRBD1,TGTGCCAGCAGCTCTAGGACAGGGAGTACTGAAGCTTTCTTT,CASSSRTGSTEAFF
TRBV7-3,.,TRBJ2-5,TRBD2,TGTGCCAGCAGCCCGGGACTAGCTGTAGAGACCCAGTACTTC,CASSPGLAVETQYF
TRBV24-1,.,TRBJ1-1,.,TGTGCCACCAGTCGGGGAAGGGACACTGAAGCTTTCTTT,CATSRGRDTEAFF
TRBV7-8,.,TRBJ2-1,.,TGTGCCAGCAGCTTAGCGCAGTCAAATGAGCAGTTCTTC,CASSLAQSNEQFF
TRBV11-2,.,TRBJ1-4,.,TGTGCCAGCAGCTTAATCCCAACGGCAACTAATGAAAAACTGTTTTTT,CASSLIPTATNEKLFF
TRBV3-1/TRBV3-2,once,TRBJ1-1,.,TGTGCCAGCAGCCAAACGGGATCTAACACTGAAGCTTTCTTT,CASSQTGSNTEAFF
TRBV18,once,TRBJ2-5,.,TGTGCCAGCTCAGCAGAAGAGACCCAGTACTTC,CASSAEETQYF
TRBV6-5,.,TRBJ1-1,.,TGTGCCAGCAGTCGACAGGCGCGTTTTGGCACTGAAGCTTTCTTT,CASSRQARFGTEAFF
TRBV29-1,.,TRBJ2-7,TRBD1,TGCAGCGTTGTGCAGGGACAGGGTTACGAGCAGTACTTC,CSVVQGQGYEQYF
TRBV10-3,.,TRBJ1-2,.,TGTGCCATCATGAAGGCCGGACAGTATGGCTACACCTTC,CAIMKAGQYGYTF
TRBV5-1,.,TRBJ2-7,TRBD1,TGCGCCAGCAGCCCTCCCAGGGGGCGAGCCTACGAGCAGTACTTC,CASSPPRGRAYEQYF
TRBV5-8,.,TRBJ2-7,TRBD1,TGTGCCAGCACCACAGGGGGACACTACTACGAGCAGTACTTC,CASTTGGHYYEQYF
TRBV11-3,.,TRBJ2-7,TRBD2,TGTGCCAGCAGCCAAGGCGGGGCGGGAGCGGCATACGAGCAGTACTTC,CASSQGGAGAAYEQYF
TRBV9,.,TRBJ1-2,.,TGTGCCAGCAGCCCCGCAGGGTCCTATGGCTACACCTTC,CASSPAGSYGYTF